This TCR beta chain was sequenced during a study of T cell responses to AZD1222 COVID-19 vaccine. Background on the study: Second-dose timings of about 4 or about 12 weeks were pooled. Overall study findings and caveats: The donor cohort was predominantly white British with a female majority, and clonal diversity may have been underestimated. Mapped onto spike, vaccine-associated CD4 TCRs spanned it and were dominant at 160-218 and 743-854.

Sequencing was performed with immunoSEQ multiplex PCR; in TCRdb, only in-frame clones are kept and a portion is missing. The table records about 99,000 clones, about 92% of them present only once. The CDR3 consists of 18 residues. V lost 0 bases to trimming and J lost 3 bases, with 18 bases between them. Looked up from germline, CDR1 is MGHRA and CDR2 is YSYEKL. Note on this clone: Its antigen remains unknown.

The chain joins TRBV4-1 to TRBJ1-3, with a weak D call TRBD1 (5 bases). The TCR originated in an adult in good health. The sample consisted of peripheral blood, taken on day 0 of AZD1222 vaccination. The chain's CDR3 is CASSQDHGTSTLGNTIYF. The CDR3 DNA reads TGCGCCAGCAGCCAAGATCATGGGACCTCCACCCTTGGAAACACCATATATTTT.